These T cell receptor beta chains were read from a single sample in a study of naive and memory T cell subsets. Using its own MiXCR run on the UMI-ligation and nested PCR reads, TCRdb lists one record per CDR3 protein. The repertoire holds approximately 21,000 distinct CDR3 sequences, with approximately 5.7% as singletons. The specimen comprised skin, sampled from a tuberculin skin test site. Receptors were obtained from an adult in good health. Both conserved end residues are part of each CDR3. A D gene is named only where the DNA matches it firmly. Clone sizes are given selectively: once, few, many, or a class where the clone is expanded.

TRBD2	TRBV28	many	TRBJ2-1	CASSFLAGPPYNEQFF	TGTGCCAGCAGTTTCCTAGCGGGGCCCCCCTACAATGAGCAGTTCTTC
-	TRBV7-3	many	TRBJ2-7	CASSPSPQSPRLYEQYF	TGTGCCAGCAGCCCCTCGCCTCAGTCCCCTCGGCTCTACGAGCAGTACTTC
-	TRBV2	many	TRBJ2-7	CASRDQADTYEQYF	TGTGCCAGCCGCGATCAGGCAGATACCTACGAGCAGTACTTC
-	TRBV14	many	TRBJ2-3	CASSQVMGEAATQYF	TGTGCCAGCAGCCAAGTCATGGGCGAGGCAGCTACGCAGTATTTT
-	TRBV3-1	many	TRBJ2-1	CASSQDGDLWQFF	TGTGCCAGCAGCCAAGACGGAGATTTATGGCAGTTCTTC
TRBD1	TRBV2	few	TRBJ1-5	CASSAGGGGQPQHF	TGTGCCAGCAGTGCAGGGGGAGGCGGTCAGCCCCAGCATTTT
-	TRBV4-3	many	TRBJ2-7	CASSLTMGASYEQYF	TGCGCCAGCAGCCTCACGATGGGGGCCTCCTACGAGCAGTACTTC
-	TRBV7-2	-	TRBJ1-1	CASSEHMTGSLLNTEAFF	TGTGCCAGCAGCGAGCATATGACAGGCTCCCTTTTAAACACTGAAGCTTTCTTT
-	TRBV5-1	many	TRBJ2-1	CASSLKGGTFYLSIYNEQFF	TGCGCCAGCTCCCTTAAAGGAGGGACTTTTTATCTATCTATCTACAATGAGCAGTTCTTC
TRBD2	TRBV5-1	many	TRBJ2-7	CASSPGTSDAYEQYF	TGCGCCAGCAGCCCTGGGACTAGCGATGCCTACGAGCAGTACTTC
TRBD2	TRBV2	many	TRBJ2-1	CASSTGTSGRGLKEFF	TGTGCCAGCAGTACCGGGACTAGCGGAAGGGGGCTGAAGGAGTTCTTC
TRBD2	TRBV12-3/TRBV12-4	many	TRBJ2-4	CASSPQRAGGYETKNIQYF	TGTGCCAGCAGTCCTCAGCGGGCGGGAGGGTATGAAACCAAAAACATTCAGTACTTC
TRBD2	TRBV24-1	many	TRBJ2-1	CATSDLTSDQQFF	TGTGCCACCAGTGATCTGACTAGCGACCAACAGTTCTTC
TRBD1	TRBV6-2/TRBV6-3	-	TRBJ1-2	CASIRQGYAYGYTF	TGTGCCAGCATCAGACAGGGATACGCCTATGGCTACACCTTC
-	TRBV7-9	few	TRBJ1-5	CASSSVGGQGGNQPQHF	TGTGCCAGCAGCTCCGTGGGGGGGCAGGGCGGCAATCAGCCCCAGCATTTT
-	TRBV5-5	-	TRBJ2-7	CASSLIGGPYEQYF	TGTGCCAGCAGCTTGATAGGGGGTCCCTACGAGCAGTACTTC
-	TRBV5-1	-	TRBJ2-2	CASSLAAFTGELFF	TGCGCCAGCAGCTTGGCAGCTTTCACCGGGGAGCTGTTTTTT